This TCR beta chain was sequenced during a study of vaccination and CD4 T cells after COVID-19. Whole-study context: Samples after vaccination came a median around 70 days past dose two, ranging 14 to 241. The control cultures got either a CEFX pool, an HIV-1 Nef pool, or no peptide at all.

The treatment here: approximately 10-day PBMC culture with coronavirus spike peptide pools or control peptides (ViraFEST assay). Unexposed donor CD4+ T cells predated the COVID-19 pandemic, collected 2011-2018. Antigen-specific T cell expansion with peptide pools preceded TCR sequencing in the ViraFEST approach. This clonotype has only one observation. Its target is unknown. Sequencing of DNA taken from cultured CD4+ T cells relied on the Oncomine TCR Beta short-read assay. In this case, cultured CD4+ T cells provided the extracted genomic DNA. TCRdb itself ran the PCR reads through MiXCR, one entry per CDR3 protein. The profile shows some 9,200 distinct CDR3 sequences, over 35% of them singletons. Study-level results: Median numbers of SARS-CoV-2-reactive clonotypes increased from 21 to 38 (not a significant change).

The V segment lost 0 bases and the J segment 6 bases; nucleotides outside the gene matches: 9. The CDR3 covers 16 residues. Germline CDR1 MNHEY, CDR2 SMNVEV (reference sequence). The material sequenced was CD4+ T cells from blood, cultured in vitro. This receptor was identified in a human donor in good health. The genes are TRBV27 and TRBJ2-3, with TRBD2 matching over 7 bases. Here the CDR3 reads CASSLSRWGGSDTQYF. The CDR3 DNA reads as TGTGCCAGCAGTTTATCCCGGTGGGGCGGGAGTGATACGCAGTATTTT.